The sequence of this T cell receptor beta chain was determined in a study of blood T cells in healthy people across ages. The sample holds a few counts of this clonotype. With a J-beta primer mix and a sample-barcoded 5' primer, a second PCR ran 7 to 11 cycles. TCRdb fed the 5' RACE reads into MiXCR, producing one record per CDR3 protein. In the table there are around 1.5 million distinct CDR3 sequences, around 59% of which are singletons. This receptor was identified in a man aged 18 to 30 in good health. Material for sequencing was blood.

The CDR3 bases are TGTGCCACCAGCAGAGCCGGGACAGTGGGAAACATTCAGTACTTC. Encoded protein: CATSRAGTVGNIQYF. The V and J genes are TRBV15 and TRBJ2-4; 7 nucleotides align to TRBD1. V gave up 1 base and J gave up 6 bases; unmatched junction bases: 6. Germline CDR1 is LNHNV and CDR2 is YYDKDF (reference sequence). The CDR3 runs 15 residues.